This T cell receptor beta chain was retrieved from a study of T cell responses to AZD1222 COVID-19 vaccine. Profiling relied on immunoSEQ multiplex PCR, and the TCRdb table lists in-frame clones only, not all of them. In the table there are around 94,000 clones, approximately 91% of which are singletons. Trimming took off 4 bases at V and 0 bases at J, with 14 bases between the two ends. Germline CDR1 and CDR2: SGHTA and FQGNSA. This CDR3 is 16 amino acids long. Notes on this clone: Its matching antigen is unknown.

Study-level results: Spike-specific TCR depth and breadth grew after two AZD1222 doses.

The rearrangement uses TRBV7-2 and TRBJ2-3, with unresolved D. This specimen was peripheral blood, taken on day 0 of AZD1222 vaccination. The receptor comes from an adult in good health. CDR3 sequence: CASSSLARPSTDTQYF. The CDR3 DNA follows: TGTGCCAGCAGCTCGCTCGCGCGGCCTAGCACAGATACGCAGTATTTT.